This record concerns one T cell receptor (beta chain) sequence. Its antigen is as yet unknown. Researchers built TCR beta libraries using quantitative 5'-RACE with molecular barcodes. TCRdb reanalysed the 5' RACE reads using MiXCR and keeps one entry per CDR3 protein. The sample carries 130,000 to 150,000 distinct CDR3 sequences, approximately 8.4% recorded once. This sample was taken from a study of CD8 T cells in ankylosing spondylitis. General study results and limits: Peripheral blood samples showed relatively rare disease-linked clones, and these clones were CD8+. Matched ankylosing spondylitis synovial fluid reportedly contained a significantly enriched population of disease-linked clones. Characteristic, it appeared, of ankylosing spondylitis blood was a TCR beta motif of about eight highly homologous variants.

The sample was synovial fluid, either unsorted or a sorted T cell fraction (not recorded which). This receptor was obtained from a male donor with ankylosing spondylitis.

The CDR3 DNA reads as TGTGCCAGCAGCCAAGTGAGGCAGTTCGGATCGGGGGAGCTGTTTTTT. Protein: CASSQVRQFGSGELFF. This chain uses TRBV3-1 with TRBJ2-2; no firm D call. The V end was cut by 1 base, the J end by 8 bases, with 17 bases between. CDR1 and CDR2 (germline): LGHDT, YNNKEL (reference sequence). The CDR3 consists of 16 residues.